Shown below are 2 T cell receptor beta chains from a single sample sequenced in a study of Ad26.COV2.S vaccination and SARS-CoV-2 variants. The repertoire was sequenced with immunoSEQ multiplex PCR; TCRdb's copy has only in-frame clones and lacks some. This repertoire shows about 350,000 clones, approximately 85% found once; its top ten account for roughly 3.1%. Treatment: over 15 received Ad26.COV2.S at low or high dose, single or two shots; 5 received placebo; per-sample allocation not given. Samples came from day 63 after the first vaccine or placebo injection. The source material was peripheral blood, sampled in a trial of Ad26.COV2.S vaccine versus placebo. These receptors all stem from a person between 18 and 65 years old who received the Ad26.COV2.S COVID-19 vaccine or a placebo.

V and J are TRBV6-2 or TRBV6-3 and TRBJ1-5, with 10 nucleotides matching TRBD1. The V gene's germline CDR1 is MNHEY and CDR2 SVGEGT. V gave up 3 bases and J gave up 3 bases; unmatched junction bases: 5. There are 16 residues in the CDR3. Here the CDR3 reads CASSYTTGGFNQPQHF. The CDR3, as DNA: TGTGCCAGCAGTTATACGACAGGGGGCTTCAATCAGCCCCAGCATTTT.

This chain connects TRBV7-8 to TRBJ2-7; 7 bases agree with TRBD1. V shed 5 bases, J shed 3 bases, and the junction held 7 bases outside the gene matches. The CDR3 is 14 amino acids. Per the germline V gene, CDR1 is SGHVS and CDR2 is FQNEAQ. The CDR3 sequence: CASSIQGSVYEQYF. The CDR3 nucleotides are TGTGCCAGCAGCATACAGGGGTCGGTCTACGAGCAGTACTTC.